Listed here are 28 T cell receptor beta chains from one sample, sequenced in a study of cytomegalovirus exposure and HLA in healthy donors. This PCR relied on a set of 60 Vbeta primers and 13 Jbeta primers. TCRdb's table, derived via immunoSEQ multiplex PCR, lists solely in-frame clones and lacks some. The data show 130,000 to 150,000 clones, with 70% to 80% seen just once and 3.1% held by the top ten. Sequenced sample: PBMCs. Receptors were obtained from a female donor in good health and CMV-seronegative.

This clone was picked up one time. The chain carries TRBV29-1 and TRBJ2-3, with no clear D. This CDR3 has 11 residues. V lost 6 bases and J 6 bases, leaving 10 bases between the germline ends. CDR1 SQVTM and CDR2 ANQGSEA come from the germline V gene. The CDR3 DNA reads TGCAGCGTCAATCTATGGGATACGCAGTATTTT. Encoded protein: CSVNLWDTQYF.

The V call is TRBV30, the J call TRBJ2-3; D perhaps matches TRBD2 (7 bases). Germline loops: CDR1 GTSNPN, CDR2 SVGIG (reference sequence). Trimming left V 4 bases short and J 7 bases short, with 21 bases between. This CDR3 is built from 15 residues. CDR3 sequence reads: CAWNGWGGGSNTQYF. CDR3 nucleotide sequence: TGTGCCTGGAATGGGTGGGGAGGGGGATCAAATACGCAGTATTTT.

Here the CDR3 reads CASSPDRSYEQYF. In DNA form, the CDR3 reads TGTGCCAGTAGTCCTGACAGATCCTACGAGCAGTACTTC. The gene calls are TRBV19 and TRBJ2-7, with a tentative D call TRBD1 (5 bases). CDR3 length equals 13 residues. CDR1 is LNHDA, CDR2 SQIVND, per germline (reference sequence). Trimming took 5 bases from V and 1 from J, leaving 9 bases between them.

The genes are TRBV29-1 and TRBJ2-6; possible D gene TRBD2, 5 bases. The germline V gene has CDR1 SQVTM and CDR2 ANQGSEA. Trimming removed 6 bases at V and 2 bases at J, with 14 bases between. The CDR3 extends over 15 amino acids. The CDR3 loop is CSVTLRGAGANVLTF. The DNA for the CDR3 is TGCAGCGTGACCCTCCGGGGAGCTGGGGCCAACGTCCTGACTTTC.

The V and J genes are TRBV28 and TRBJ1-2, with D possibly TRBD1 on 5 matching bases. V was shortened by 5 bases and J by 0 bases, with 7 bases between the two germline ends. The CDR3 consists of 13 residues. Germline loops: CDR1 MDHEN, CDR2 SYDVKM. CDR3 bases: TGTGCCAGCAGTCCGACAGCTAACTATGGCTACACCTTC. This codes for CASSPTANYGYTF.

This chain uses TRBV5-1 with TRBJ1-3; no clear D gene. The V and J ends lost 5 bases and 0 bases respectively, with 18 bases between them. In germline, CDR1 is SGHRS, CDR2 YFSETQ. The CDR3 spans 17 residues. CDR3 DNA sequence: TGCGCCAGCAGTCTCTTGGCGGCGGAAAGCTCTGGAAACACCATATATTTT. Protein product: CASSLLAAESSGNTIYF.

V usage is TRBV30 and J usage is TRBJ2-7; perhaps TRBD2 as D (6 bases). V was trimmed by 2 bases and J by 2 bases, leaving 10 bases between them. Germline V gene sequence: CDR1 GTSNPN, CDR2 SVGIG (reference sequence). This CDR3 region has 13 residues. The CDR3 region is CAWSSGRPYEQYF. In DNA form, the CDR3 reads TGTGCCTGGAGTTCCGGGAGACCCTACGAGCAGTACTTC.

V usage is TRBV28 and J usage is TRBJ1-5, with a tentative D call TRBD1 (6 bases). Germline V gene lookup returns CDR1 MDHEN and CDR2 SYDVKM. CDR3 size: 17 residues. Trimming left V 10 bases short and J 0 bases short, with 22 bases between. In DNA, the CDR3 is TGTGCCACCCTGCTGGCAGGGGAGTACTATAGCAATCAGCCCCAGCATTTT. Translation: CATLLAGEYYSNQPQHF.

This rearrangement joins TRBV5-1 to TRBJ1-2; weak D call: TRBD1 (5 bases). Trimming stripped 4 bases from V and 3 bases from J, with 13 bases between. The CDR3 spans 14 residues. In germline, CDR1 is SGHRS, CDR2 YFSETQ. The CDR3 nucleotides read TGCGCCAGCAGCGGTGGGGCCGAGGACTATGGCTACACCTTC. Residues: CASSGGAEDYGYTF.

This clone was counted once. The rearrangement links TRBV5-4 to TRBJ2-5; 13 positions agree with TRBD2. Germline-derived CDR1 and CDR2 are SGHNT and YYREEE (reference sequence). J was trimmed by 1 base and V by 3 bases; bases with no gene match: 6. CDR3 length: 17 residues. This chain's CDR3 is CASSYPGLAGRQETQYF. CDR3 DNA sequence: TGTGCCAGCAGCTACCCGGGACTAGCGGGGCGCCAAGAGACCCAGTACTTC.

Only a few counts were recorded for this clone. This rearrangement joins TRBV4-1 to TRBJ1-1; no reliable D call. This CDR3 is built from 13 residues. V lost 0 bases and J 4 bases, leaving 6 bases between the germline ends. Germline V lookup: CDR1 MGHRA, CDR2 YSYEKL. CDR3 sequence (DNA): TGCGCCAGCAGCCAAGAGCGGGGCACTGAAGCTTTCTTT. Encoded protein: CASSQERGTEAFF.

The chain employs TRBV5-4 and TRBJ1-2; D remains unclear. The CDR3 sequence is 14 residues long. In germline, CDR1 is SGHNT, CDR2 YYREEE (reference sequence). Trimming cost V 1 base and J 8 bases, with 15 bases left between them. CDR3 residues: CASSLNPSGRGYTF. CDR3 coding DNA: TGTGCCAGCAGCTTGAACCCCTCGGGGAGAGGCTACACCTTC.

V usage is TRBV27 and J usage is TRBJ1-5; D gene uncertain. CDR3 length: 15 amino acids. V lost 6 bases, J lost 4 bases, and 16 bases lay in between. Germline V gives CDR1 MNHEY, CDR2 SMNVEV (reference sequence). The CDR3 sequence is CASSPSRRENQPQHF. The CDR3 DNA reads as TGTGCCAGCAGCCCCAGTCGGCGGGAGAATCAGCCCCAGCATTTT.

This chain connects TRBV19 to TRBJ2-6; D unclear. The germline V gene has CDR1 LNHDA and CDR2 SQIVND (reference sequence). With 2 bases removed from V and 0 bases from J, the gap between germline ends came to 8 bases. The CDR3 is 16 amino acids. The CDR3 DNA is TGTGCCAGTAGTATACTAAAAAGCTCTGGGGCCAACGTCCTGACTTTC. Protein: CASSILKSSGANVLTF.

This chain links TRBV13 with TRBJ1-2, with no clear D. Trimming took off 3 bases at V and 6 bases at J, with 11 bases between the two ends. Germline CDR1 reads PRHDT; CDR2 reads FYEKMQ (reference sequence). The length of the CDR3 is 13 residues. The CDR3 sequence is CASSFLATDGYTF. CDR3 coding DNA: TGTGCCAGCAGCTTTTTGGCCACAGATGGCTACACCTTC.

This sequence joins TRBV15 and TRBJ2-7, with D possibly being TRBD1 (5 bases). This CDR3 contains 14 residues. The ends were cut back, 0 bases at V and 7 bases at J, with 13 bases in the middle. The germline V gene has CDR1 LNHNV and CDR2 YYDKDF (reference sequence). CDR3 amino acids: CATSRDLKGREQYF. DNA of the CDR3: TGTGCCACCAGCAGAGATCTGAAGGGGCGGGAGCAGTACTTC. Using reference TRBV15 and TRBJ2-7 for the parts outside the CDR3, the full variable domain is DAMVIQNPRYQVTQFGKPVTLSCSQTLNHNVMYWYQQKSSQAPKLLFHYYDKDFNNEADTPDNFQSRRPNTSFCFLDIRSPGLGDTAMYLCATSRDLKGREQYFGPGTRLTVT.

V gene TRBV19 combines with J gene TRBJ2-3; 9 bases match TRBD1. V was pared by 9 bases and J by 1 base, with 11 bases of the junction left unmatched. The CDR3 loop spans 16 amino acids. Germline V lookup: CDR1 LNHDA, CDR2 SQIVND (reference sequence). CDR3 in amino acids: CASQNWTGEGTDTQYF. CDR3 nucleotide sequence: TGTGCCAGCCAAAACTGGACAGGGGAAGGCACAGATACGCAGTATTTT.

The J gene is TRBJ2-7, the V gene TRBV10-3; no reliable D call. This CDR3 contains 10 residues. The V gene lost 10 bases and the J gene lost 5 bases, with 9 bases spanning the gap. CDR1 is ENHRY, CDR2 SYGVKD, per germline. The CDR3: CATWQNEQYF. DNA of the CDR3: TGTGCCACCTGGCAGAACGAGCAGTACTTC.

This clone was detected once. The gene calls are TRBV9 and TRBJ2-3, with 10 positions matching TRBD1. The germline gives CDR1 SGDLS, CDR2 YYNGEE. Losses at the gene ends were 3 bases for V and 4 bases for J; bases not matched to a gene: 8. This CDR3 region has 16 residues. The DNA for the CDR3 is TGTGCCAGCAGCGCCGGACAGGGGGTAGGCGCAGATACGCAGTATTTT. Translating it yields CASSAGQGVGADTQYF.

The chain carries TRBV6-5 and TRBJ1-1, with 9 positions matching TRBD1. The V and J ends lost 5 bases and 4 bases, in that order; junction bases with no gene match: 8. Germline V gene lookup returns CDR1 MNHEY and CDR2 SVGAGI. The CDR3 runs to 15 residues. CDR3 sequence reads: CASSRGDRVSTEAFF. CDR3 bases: TGTGCCAGCAGTCGAGGGGACAGGGTGAGCACTGAAGCTTTCTTT.

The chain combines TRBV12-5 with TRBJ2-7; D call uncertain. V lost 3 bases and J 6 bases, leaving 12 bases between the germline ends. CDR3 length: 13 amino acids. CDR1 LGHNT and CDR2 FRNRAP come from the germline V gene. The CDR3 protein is CASGFGSSSEQYF. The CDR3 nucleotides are TGTGCTAGTGGTTTCGGTAGTAGCTCCGAGCAGTACTTC. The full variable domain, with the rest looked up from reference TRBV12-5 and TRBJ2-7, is DARVTQTPRHKVTEMGQEVTMRCQPILGHNTVFWYRQTMMQGLELLAYFRNRAPLDDSGMPKDRFSAEMPDATLATLKIQPSEPRDSAVYFCASGFGSSSEQYFGPGTRLTVT.

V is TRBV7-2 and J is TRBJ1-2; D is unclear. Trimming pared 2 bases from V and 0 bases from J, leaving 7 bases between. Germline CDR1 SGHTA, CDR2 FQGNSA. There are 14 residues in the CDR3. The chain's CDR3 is CASSLSSTNYGYTF. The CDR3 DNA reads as TGTGCCAGCAGCTTATCCAGTACTAACTATGGCTACACCTTC.

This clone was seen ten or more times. The CDR3 bases are TGTGCCAGCAGCTCAGGGGCGCGGGAGCAGTACTTC. Protein sequence: CASSSGAREQYF. This chain links TRBV13 with TRBJ2-7; a weak D match, TRBD1 (6 bases). Per germline, CDR1 PRHDT and CDR2 FYEKMQ (reference sequence). Trimming removed 4 bases at V and 7 bases at J, with 11 bases between. The CDR3 is made up of 12 amino acids. The full variable domain, its missing parts supplied by reference TRBV13 and TRBJ2-7, is AAGVIQSPRHLIKEKRETATLKCYPIPRHDTVYWYQQGPGQDPQFLISFYEKMQSDKGSIPDRFSAQQFSDYHSELNMSSLELGDSALYFCASSSGAREQYFGPGTRLTVT.

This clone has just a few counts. Here the CDR3 reads CASSSRYLDTEAFF. DNA for the CDR3: TGCGCCAGCAGCTCTAGATATCTTGACACTGAAGCTTTCTTT. V gene TRBV5-1 combines with J gene TRBJ1-1; D gene ambiguous. The CDR3 covers 14 residues. The germline V gene encodes CDR1 SGHRS and CDR2 YFSETQ. V lost 3 bases and J lost 3, with 12 bases in between.

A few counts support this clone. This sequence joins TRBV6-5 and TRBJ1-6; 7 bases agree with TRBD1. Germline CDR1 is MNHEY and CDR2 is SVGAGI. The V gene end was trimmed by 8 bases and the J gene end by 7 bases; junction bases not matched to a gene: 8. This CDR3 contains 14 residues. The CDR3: CASGGQVKNSPLHF. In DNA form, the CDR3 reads TGTGCCAGCGGCGGACAGGTCAAAAATTCACCCCTCCACTTT.

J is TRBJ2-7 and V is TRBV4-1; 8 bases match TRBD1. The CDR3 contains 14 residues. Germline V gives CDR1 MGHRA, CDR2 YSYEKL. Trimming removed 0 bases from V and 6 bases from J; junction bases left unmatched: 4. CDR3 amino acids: CASSQDRGPFEQYF. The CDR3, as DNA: TGCGCCAGCAGCCAAGACAGGGGGCCATTCGAGCAGTACTTC.

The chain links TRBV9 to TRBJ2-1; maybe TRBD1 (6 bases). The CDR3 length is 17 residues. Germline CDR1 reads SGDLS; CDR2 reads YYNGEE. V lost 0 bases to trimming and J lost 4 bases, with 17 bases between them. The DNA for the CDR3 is TGTGCCAGCAGCGTAGTTGAGTCCTGGCAGGGGTACAATGAGCAGTTCTTC. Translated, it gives CASSVVESWQGYNEQFF.

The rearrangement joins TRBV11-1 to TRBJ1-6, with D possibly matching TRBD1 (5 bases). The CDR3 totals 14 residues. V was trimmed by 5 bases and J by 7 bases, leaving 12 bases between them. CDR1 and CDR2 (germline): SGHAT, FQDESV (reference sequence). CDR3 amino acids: CASSARVVNSPLHF. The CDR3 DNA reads TGTGCCAGCAGCGCCAGGGTCGTAAATTCACCCCTCCACTTT.